These 14 T cell receptor beta chains came from one sample sequenced in a study of shared clonotypes between healthy human individuals. Profiling relied on immunoSEQ multiplex PCR, and the TCRdb table lists in-frame clones only, not all of them. Of roughly 1 million clones in the sample, about 76% were seen once. Input material: memory CD4+ T cells sorted from blood. This sample's subset: CD45RA-negative fraction. The origin of the receptors is a young man in good health.

The chain has TRBV5-1 and TRBJ2-5, with D possibly TRBD2 on 5 matching bases. The CDR3 contains 13 residues. CDR1 and CDR2 (germline): SGHRS, YFSETQ. With 3 bases removed from V and 5 bases from J, the gap between germline ends came to 11 bases. CDR3 sequence: CASSSPGVETQYF. Written as DNA, the CDR3 is TGCGCCAGCAGCTCGCCCGGGGTTGAGACCCAGTACTTC.

As for this clone: This clone may be a read error of a much larger clone one base away. Additional DNA sequences in this sample encode the identical CDR3. The J gene is TRBJ1-1, the V gene TRBV5-1; 8 bases are a match to TRBD1. Per the germline V gene, CDR1 is SGHRS and CDR2 is YFSETQ. V lost 2 bases, J lost 4 bases, and 1 base stayed unmatched. The CDR3 has 13 residues. The CDR3 protein is CASSLTGGTEAFF. The CDR3 nucleotides are TGCGCCAGCAGCTTAACAGGGGGCACTGAAGCTTTCTTT. Full variable domain (missing parts from reference TRBV5-1 and TRBJ1-1): KAGVTQTPRYLIKTRGQQVTLSCSPISGHRSVSWYQQTPGQGLQFLFEYFSETQRNKGNFPGRFSGRQFSNSRSEMNVSTLELGDSALYLCASSLTGGTEAFFGQGTRLTVV.

The chain employs TRBV5-4 and TRBJ1-6; no clear D. The germline CDR1 and CDR2 sequences are SGHNT and YYREEE (reference sequence). The CDR3 is 14 amino acids. V lost 0 bases and J lost 8, with 9 bases in between. For the CDR3, the DNA is TGTGCCAGCAGCTTGGACAGAAAGGATTCACCCCTCCACTTT. This gives the protein CASSLDRKDSPLHF.

The CDR3 DNA reads TGTGCCACCAGCAGGGGCCAAAACACCGGGGAGCTGTTTTTT. Amino acid sequence: CATSRGQNTGELFF. The chain is built from TRBV15 and TRBJ2-2; unclear D gene. The CDR3 has 14 amino acids. Per the germline V gene, CDR1 is LNHNV and CDR2 is YYDKDF (reference sequence). V was pared by 3 bases and J by 2 bases, with 7 bases between.

The chain couples TRBV28 to TRBJ1-2; D is uncertain. This CDR3 spans 16 amino acids. CDR1 and CDR2 (germline): MDHEN, SYDVKM. Trimming removed 5 bases at V and 3 bases at J, with 19 bases between. CDR3 residues: CASSANPGPRDYGYTF. CDR3 sequence (DNA): TGTGCCAGCAGTGCGAACCCGGGCCCGAGAGACTATGGCTACACCTTC.

In the case of this clone: This CDR3 is also generated by other DNA sequences in the sample. The J gene is TRBJ2-5, the V gene TRBV30; D possibly corresponds to TRBD1 (6 bases). Looked up from germline, CDR1 is GTSNPN and CDR2 is SVGIG (reference sequence). V was shortened by 2 bases and J by 4 bases, with 8 bases between the two germline ends. The CDR3 extends over 12 amino acids. The CDR3 sequence is CAWSRGGETQYF. In DNA form, the CDR3 reads TGTGCCTGGAGTAGAGGGGGAGAGACCCAGTACTTC. The entire variable domain, with the rest obtained from reference TRBV30 and TRBJ2-5, is as follows: SQTIHQWPATLVQPVGSPLSLECTVEGTSNPNLYWYRQAAGRGLQLLFYSVGIGQISSEVPQNLSASRPQDRQFILSSKKLLLSDSGFYLCAWSRGGETQYFGPGTRLLVL.

This clone was picked up one time. The V call is TRBV19, the J call TRBJ2-1; 8 bases align to TRBD2. Losses at the gene ends were 0 bases for V and 7 bases for J; bases not matched to a gene: 5. Looked up from germline, CDR1 is LNHDA and CDR2 is SQIVND (reference sequence). CDR3 length: 15 residues. CDR3 in amino acids: CASSIDEGGRNEQFF. CDR3 nucleotide sequence: TGTGCCAGTAGTATAGATGAGGGCGGGAGGAATGAGCAGTTCTTC.

The V and J genes are TRBV28 and TRBJ2-6; D gene ambiguous. CDR1 is MDHEN, CDR2 SYDVKM, per germline. Deletions cut 3 bases from V and 3 bases from J, with 15 bases between. There are 17 residues in the CDR3. CDR3: CASSFRWGPIGANVLTF. The DNA for the CDR3 is TGTGCCAGCAGTTTCAGGTGGGGTCCAATTGGGGCCAACGTCCTGACTTTC. Full variable domain (rest looked up from reference TRBV28 and TRBJ2-6): DVKVTQSSRYLVKRTGEKVFLECVQDMDHENMFWYRQDPGLGLRLIYFSYDVKMKEKGDIPEGYSVSREKKERFSLILESASTNQTSMYLCASSFRWGPIGANVLTFGAGSRLTVL.

V and J are TRBV19 and TRBJ2-3; 9 bases map to TRBD1. V lost 3 bases to trimming and J lost 2 bases; unmatched junction nucleotides: 9. Germline loops: CDR1 LNHDA, CDR2 SQIVND (reference sequence). The CDR3 has 17 residues. The CDR3 sequence is CASSIERTGVSTDTQYF. The CDR3 bases are TGTGCCAGTAGTATCGAACGGACAGGGGTCTCCACAGATACGCAGTATTTT.

This rearrangement joins TRBV30 to TRBJ1-1; D unclear. Germline-derived CDR1 and CDR2 are GTSNPN and SVGIG (reference sequence). This CDR3 region has 12 residues. The V and J ends lost 2 bases and 2 bases respectively, with 6 bases between them. The CDR3 region is CAWSRANTEAFF. Here the CDR3 DNA reads TGTGCCTGGAGTAGGGCCAACACTGAAGCTTTCTTT.

The chain combines TRBV7-2 with TRBJ2-7, with 8 nucleotides matching TRBD2. With V trimmed by 5 bases and J by 2 bases, 5 bases remained unmatched. The CDR3 sequence is 14 residues long. Germline CDR1 SGHTA, CDR2 FQGNSA. The CDR3 loop is CASSPQLAAYEQYF. The CDR3 DNA sequence: TGTGCCAGCAGCCCCCAACTAGCGGCCTACGAGCAGTACTTC.

The chain is built from TRBV5-5 and TRBJ2-5; TRBD2 matches at 8 bases. Losses at the gene ends were 6 bases for V and 1 base for J; bases not matched to a gene: 5. Germline lookup yields CDR1 SGHKS and CDR2 YYEKEE (reference sequence). CDR3 size: 14 residues. The CDR3 DNA reads as TGTGCCAGCAACAAGCGGGAGATCCAAGAGACCCAGTACTTC. Its translation is CASNKREIQETQYF.

This clone was observed a handful of times. The genes are TRBV5-1 and TRBJ2-3; 11 nucleotides line up with TRBD2. CDR3 length: 15 amino acids. Per germline, CDR1 SGHRS and CDR2 YFSETQ. V trimming: 1 base; J trimming: 6 bases; junction bases outside the gene matches: 4. The CDR3, as DNA: TGCGCCAGCAGCTTGCTTACTAGCGGGAGTGATACGCAGTATTTT. Amino acid sequence: CASSLLTSGSDTQYF.

The V gene is TRBV7-6, the J gene TRBJ2-3; TRBD2 agrees at 7 bases. V trimming: 3 bases; J trimming: 0 bases; junction bases outside the gene matches: 6. This CDR3 has 16 residues. Per germline, CDR1 SGHVS and CDR2 FNYEAQ. In nucleotides, the CDR3 is TGTGCCAGCAGCTTTCTGAGCGGGACCAGCACAGATACGCAGTATTTT. It encodes CASSFLSGTSTDTQYF.